This TCR beta chain is drawn from a study of CD8+ T cells in alopecia areata. Findings and limits, study-wide: Treatment with tofacitinib significantly lowered scalp clonality and reduced expanded CD8+ clones among the top 100. Scalp and blood samples kept many expanded lesional clones throughout tofacitinib.

This clone was observed a handful of times. Its antigen remains unidentified. The sequencing template was cDNA reverse transcribed from extracted RNA. Assay used: immunoSEQ multiplex PCR; TCRdb lists only in-frame clones, some missing. In the table there are about 210,000 clones, about 40% of which are singletons. Regarding treatment: oral pan-JAK inhibitor, 5-10 mg twice daily. As part of sample collection, lesional scalp punch biopsies and peripheral blood were taken from alopecia areata patients. CDR1 and CDR2 from the germline V gene are SGHVS and FNYEAQ. Trimming cost V 5 bases and J 3 bases; bases outside gene matches: 9. The CDR3 consists of 15 residues.

This TCR was sampled from a human donor with alopecia areata. This specimen was CD4+ T cells sorted from blood, taken between weeks 36 and 40, from a patient treated with tofacitinib. J is TRBJ1-1 and V is TRBV7-6; 7 bases fit TRBD1. The CDR3 is CASSPKGARDTEAFF. As DNA, the CDR3 is TGTGCCAGCAGCCCAAAGGGGGCGAGGGACACTGAAGCTTTCTTT. The full variable domain, with the rest looked up from reference TRBV7-6 and TRBJ1-1, is GAGVSQSPRYKVTKRGQDVALRCDPISGHVSLYWYRQALGQGPEFLTYFNYEAQQDKSGLPNDRFSAERPEGSISTLTIQRTEQRDSAMYRCASSPKGARDTEAFFGQGTRLTVV.